The 16 T cell receptor beta chains given below trace back to one sample, sequenced in a study of Ad26.COV2.S vaccination and SARS-CoV-2 variants. Libraries were prepared by immunoSEQ multiplex PCR; TCRdb keeps only in-frame clonotypes and omits some of them. The sample has about 680,000 clones, 89% seen once. The treatment was: 15 to 20 received Ad26.COV2.S at low or high dose, single or two shots; five or six received placebo; per-sample allocation not given. Sampling took place 63 days after the first vaccine or placebo injection. Specimen: peripheral blood, collected in a trial of Ad26.COV2.S vaccine versus placebo. Receptor source: a person aged 18-65 years who received the Ad26.COV2.S COVID-19 vaccine or a placebo.

The gene calls are TRBV6-6 and TRBJ1-1; 9 bases line up with TRBD1. CDR3 length: 15 residues. The V gene end was trimmed by 3 bases and the J gene end by 1 base; junction bases not matched to a gene: 3. Per germline, CDR1 MNHNY and CDR2 SVGAGI (reference sequence). CDR3 protein: CASSYQTGGNTEAFF. In DNA form, the CDR3 reads TGTGCCAGCAGTTATCAGACAGGGGGGAACACTGAAGCTTTCTTT.

The chain employs TRBV7-3 and TRBJ1-6, with D uncertain. V was clipped by 2 bases and J by 3 bases, with 2 bases between them. The CDR3 spans 13 residues. Germline V gives CDR1 SGHTA, CDR2 FQGTGA. DNA of the CDR3: TGTGCCAGCAGCTTAGTCTATAATTCACCCCTCCACTTT. This encodes CASSLVYNSPLHF.

The rearrangement joins TRBV2 to TRBJ1-5, with D perhaps matching TRBD1 (5 bases). The CDR3 covers 15 residues. Trimming removed 5 bases from V and 7 bases from J, with 18 bases in between. Germline CDR1 is SNHLY and CDR2 is FYNNEI. CDR3 amino acids: CASSTGPTEGQPQHF. CDR3 nucleotides: TGTGCCAGCAGTACGGGACCTACGGAGGGGCAGCCCCAGCATTTT.

V is TRBV29-1 and J is TRBJ2-3, with D tentatively TRBD2 (6 bases). Germline CDR1 reads SQVTM; CDR2 reads ANQGSEA. The CDR3 is 14 amino acids. The ends were cut back, 4 bases at V and 2 bases at J, with 13 bases in the middle. The CDR3 bases are TGCAGCGTTGCGCTAGCGCCAACCACAGATACGCAGTATTTT. Its translation: CSVALAPTTDTQYF.

This clone was counted once. The chain has TRBV29-1 and TRBJ2-3, with 10 bases matching TRBD1. The V segment lost 7 bases and the J segment 4 bases; nucleotides outside the gene matches: 5. The CDR3 runs 13 residues. CDR1 is SQVTM and CDR2 is ANQGSEA in the germline V gene. This CDR3 is CSAGQGWPDTQYF. The CDR3 DNA reads TGCAGCGCGGGACAGGGGTGGCCAGATACGCAGTATTTT.

The J gene is TRBJ1-5, the V gene TRBV6-6, with TRBD1 matching 9 bases. CDR3 size: 14 residues. From germline, CDR1 is MNHNY and CDR2 SVGAGI (reference sequence). With 5 bases clipped from V and 6 bases from J, the junction kept 5 bases outside the gene matches. In DNA, the CDR3 is TGTGCCAGCAGTGCCGGACAGGGGTTTCAGCCCCAGCATTTT. Its protein product is CASSAGQGFQPQHF.

J is TRBJ2-3 and V is TRBV14, with 10 positions matching TRBD2. Germline V gene data show CDR1 as SGHDN and CDR2 as FVKESK. This CDR3 is built from 15 residues. V shed 5 bases and J 6 bases; nucleotides not matched to a gene: 8. The CDR3 DNA reads TGTGCCAGCAGCGACGGGACTAGCGTCGGGGATACGCAGTATTTT. Its translation: CASSDGTSVGDTQYF.

The chain employs TRBV6-5 and TRBJ1-6; no clear D gene. Trimming took 5 bases from V and 18 from J, leaving 14 bases between them. The CDR3 contains 11 residues. Per the germline V gene, CDR1 is MNHEY and CDR2 is SVGAGI. In DNA form, the CDR3 reads TGTGCCAGCAGTCGCGGCCAGCGAAACCACTTT. Its translation is CASSRGQRNHF.

This rearrangement joins TRBV4-3 to TRBJ1-2; no clear D gene. Trimming cost V 1 base and J 7 bases, with 13 bases left between them. This CDR3 comprises 14 residues. CDR1 and CDR2 (germline): LGHNA, YSLEER. CDR3 in amino acids: CASSQGGDAGGYTF. The DNA for the CDR3 is TGCGCCAGCAGCCAAGGGGGTGATGCGGGTGGCTACACCTTC.

This chain links TRBV9 with TRBJ2-7, with 8 bases identical to TRBD1. The CDR3 spans 16 residues. Germline loops: CDR1 SGDLS, CDR2 YYNGEE. J was trimmed by 0 bases and V by 2 bases; bases with no gene match: 7. The CDR3 reads CASSVGSRGHSYEQYF. The CDR3 bases are TGTGCCAGCAGCGTGGGAAGCAGGGGGCACTCCTACGAGCAGTACTTC.

V usage is TRBV6-1 and J usage is TRBJ1-2, with unresolved D. Germline V lookup: CDR1 MNHNS, CDR2 SASEGT. V dropped 1 base and J dropped 4 bases, with 13 bases sitting between them. CDR3 length equals 15 residues. The CDR3 sequence is CASSEVVGQSYGYTF. DNA of the CDR3: TGTGCCAGCAGTGAAGTCGTAGGGCAATCCTATGGCTACACCTTC.

V and J are TRBV6-6 and TRBJ1-1; TRBD1 aligns across 8 bases. Germline V gene lookup returns CDR1 MNHNY and CDR2 SVGAGI (reference sequence). Germline trimming cut 5 bases from V and 13 bases from J; bases unmatched to any gene: 9. The CDR3 runs to 12 residues. In nucleotides, the CDR3 is TGTGCCAGCAGTATACCAGGGGGCCACCTTTTCTTT. Residues: CASSIPGGHLFF.

The chain carries TRBV6-5 and TRBJ2-7; 9 bases are a match to TRBD1. V shed 7 bases, J shed 3 bases, and the junction held 7 bases outside the gene matches. Looked up from germline, CDR1 is MNHEY and CDR2 is SVGAGI. This CDR3 has 14 residues. CDR3 protein: CASISGQGNYEQYF. Here the CDR3 DNA reads TGTGCCAGCATTTCAGGACAGGGGAACTACGAGCAGTACTTC.

This chain links TRBV29-1 with TRBJ2-1, with a tentative D call TRBD1 (6 bases). The CDR3 runs to 14 residues. CDR1 and CDR2 (germline): SQVTM, ANQGSEA. Trimming removed 7 bases from V and 2 bases from J, with 15 bases in between. The CDR3 loop is CSAAPRGPYNEQFF. CDR3 sequence (DNA): TGCAGCGCGGCGCCCAGGGGCCCCTACAATGAGCAGTTCTTC.

This clone occurred once. The V gene is TRBV15, the J gene TRBJ1-1, with 8 bases that match TRBD1. This CDR3 is 15 amino acids long. J gave up 3 bases and V 4 bases, and 7 bases lay outside the gene matches. Germline V CDR1 and CDR2: LNHNV, YYDKDF (reference sequence). The CDR3 protein is CATSIPGTGHTEAFF. The CDR3 DNA follows: TGTGCCACCAGCATACCGGGGACAGGTCACACTGAAGCTTTCTTT.

This clone has a handful of counts. V gene TRBV7-9 combines with J gene TRBJ2-1; D may correspond to TRBD1 or TRBD2 (5 bases each). In germline, CDR1 is SEHNR, CDR2 FQNEAQ (reference sequence). V lost 7 bases and J lost 0, with 10 bases in between. The CDR3 is 14 residues long. CDR3 nucleotides: TGTGCCAGCACGGGGCAGAGCTCCTACAATGAGCAGTTCTTC. This translates into CASTGQSSYNEQFF.